This T cell receptor (beta chain) was retrieved from a study of blood T cell repertoires in COVID-19. The CDR3 runs to 15 residues. Germline V gives CDR1 MNHEY, CDR2 SVGAGI. Trimming removed 6 bases from V and 4 bases from J; junction bases left unmatched: 8. Authors' processing steps: Quantification of nucleated cells was approximated via reference gene primer amplification. Sequencing was performed with immunoSEQ multiplex PCR; in TCRdb, only in-frame clones are kept and a portion is missing. The V and J calls and clone size are taken from that table; D and trimming were inferred from the DNA. The table shows approximately 260,000 clones, with around 83% occurring only once.

The sequence came from an elderly woman with acute or convalescent COVID-19. Sequencing was carried out using peripheral blood. This chain uses TRBV6-5 with TRBJ1-5, with 8 nucleotides matching TRBD1. The CDR3 sequence: CASRRDRFPNQPQHF. CDR3 sequence (DNA): TGTGCCAGCAGACGGGACAGGTTTCCGAATCAGCCCCAGCATTTT.